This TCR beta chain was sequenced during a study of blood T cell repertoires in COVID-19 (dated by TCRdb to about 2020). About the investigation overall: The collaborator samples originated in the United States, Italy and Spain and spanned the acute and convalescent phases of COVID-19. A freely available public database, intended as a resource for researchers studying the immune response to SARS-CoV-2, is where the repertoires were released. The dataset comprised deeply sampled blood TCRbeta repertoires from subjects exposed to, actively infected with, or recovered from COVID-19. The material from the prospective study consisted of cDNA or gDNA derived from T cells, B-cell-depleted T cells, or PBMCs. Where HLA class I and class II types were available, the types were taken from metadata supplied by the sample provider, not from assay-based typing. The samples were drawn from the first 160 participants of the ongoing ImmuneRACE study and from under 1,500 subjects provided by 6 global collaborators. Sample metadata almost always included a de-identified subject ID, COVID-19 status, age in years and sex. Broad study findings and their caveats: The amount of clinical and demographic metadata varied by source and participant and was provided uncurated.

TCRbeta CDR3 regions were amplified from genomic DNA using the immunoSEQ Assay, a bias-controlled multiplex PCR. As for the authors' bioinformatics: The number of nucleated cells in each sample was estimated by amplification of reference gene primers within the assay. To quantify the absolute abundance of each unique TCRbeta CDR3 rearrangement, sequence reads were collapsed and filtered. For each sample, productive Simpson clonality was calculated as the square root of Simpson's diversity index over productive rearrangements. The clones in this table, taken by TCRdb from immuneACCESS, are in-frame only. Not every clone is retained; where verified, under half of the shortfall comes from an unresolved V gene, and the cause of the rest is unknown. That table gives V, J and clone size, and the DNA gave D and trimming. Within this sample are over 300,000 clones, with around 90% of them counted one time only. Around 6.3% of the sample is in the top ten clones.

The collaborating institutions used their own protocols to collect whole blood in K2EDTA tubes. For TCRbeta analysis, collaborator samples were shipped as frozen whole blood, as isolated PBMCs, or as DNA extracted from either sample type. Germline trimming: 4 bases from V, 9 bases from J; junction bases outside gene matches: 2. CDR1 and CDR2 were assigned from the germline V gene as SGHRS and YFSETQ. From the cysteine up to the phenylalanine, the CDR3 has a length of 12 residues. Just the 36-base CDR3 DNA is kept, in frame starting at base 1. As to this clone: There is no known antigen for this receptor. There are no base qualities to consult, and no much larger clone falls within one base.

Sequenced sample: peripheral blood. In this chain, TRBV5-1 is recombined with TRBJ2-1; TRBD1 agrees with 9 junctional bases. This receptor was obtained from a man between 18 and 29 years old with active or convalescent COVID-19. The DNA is TGCGCCAGCAGCGTGGACAGGGGTGAGCAGTTCTTC. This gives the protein CASSVDRGEQFF.